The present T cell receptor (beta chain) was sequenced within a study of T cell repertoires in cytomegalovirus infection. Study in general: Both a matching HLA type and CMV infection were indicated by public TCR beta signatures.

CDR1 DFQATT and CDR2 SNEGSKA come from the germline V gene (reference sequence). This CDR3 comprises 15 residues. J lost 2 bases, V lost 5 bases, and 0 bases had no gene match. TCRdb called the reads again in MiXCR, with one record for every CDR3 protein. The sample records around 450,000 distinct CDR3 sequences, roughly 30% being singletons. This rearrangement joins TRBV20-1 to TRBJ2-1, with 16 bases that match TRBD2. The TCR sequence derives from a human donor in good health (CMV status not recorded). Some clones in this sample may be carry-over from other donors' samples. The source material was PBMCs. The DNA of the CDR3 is TGCAGTGCTGGGACTAGCGGGGGGGCCTACAATGAGCAGTTCTTC. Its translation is CSAGTSGGAYNEQFF.